This T cell receptor beta chain appears in the sequencing data of a study of blood T cell repertoires in COVID-19. Study details: Some COVID-19 samples were acute and others convalescent; all came from the United States, Italy and Spain. T cells, B-cell-depleted T cells, or PBMCs supplied cDNA or gDNA.

Under the authors' procedure: Amplified reference gene primers provided the basis for estimating nucleated cell counts. The repertoire was sequenced with immunoSEQ multiplex PCR; TCRdb's copy has only in-frame clones and lacks some. V, J and clone size reflect that table, while D and trimming were determined from the DNA. The sample includes some 150,000 clones, about 86% of them seen just once. What was sequenced was peripheral blood. This TCR came from a human donor with acute or convalescent COVID-19. The donor label of this sample is uncertain.

CDR3 amino acids: CASSQDFYGYTF. CDR3 DNA: TGTGCCAGCAGTCAGGACTTCTATGGCTACACCTTC. V gene TRBV28 combines with J gene TRBJ1-2; D remains ambiguous. The germline CDR1 and CDR2 sequences are MDHEN and SYDVKM. The CDR3 is 12 residues long. With 5 bases removed from V and 4 bases from J, the gap between germline ends came to 8 bases.